This T cell receptor (beta chain) was profiled in a study of blood T cell repertoires in COVID-19. Assay: immunoSEQ multiplex PCR; the TCRdb copy retains only in-frame clones and omits some. The table shows about 220,000 clones, with approximately 83% occurring only once. As regards this clone: The same CDR3 can be traced to other DNA sequences in this sample.

Germline CDR1 LGHNA, CDR2 YNFKEQ. V was clipped by 4 bases and J by 4 bases; unmatched bases: 5. This CDR3 has 14 residues. The sequencing input was peripheral blood. V usage is TRBV4-2 and J usage is TRBJ1-2; TRBD1 matches at 8 bases. This TCR derives from an older woman with acute or convalescent COVID-19. Written as DNA, the CDR3 is TGTGCCAGCAGCCCAGGACAGGGTGCCTATGGCTACACCTTC. Amino acid sequence: CASSPGQGAYGYTF.